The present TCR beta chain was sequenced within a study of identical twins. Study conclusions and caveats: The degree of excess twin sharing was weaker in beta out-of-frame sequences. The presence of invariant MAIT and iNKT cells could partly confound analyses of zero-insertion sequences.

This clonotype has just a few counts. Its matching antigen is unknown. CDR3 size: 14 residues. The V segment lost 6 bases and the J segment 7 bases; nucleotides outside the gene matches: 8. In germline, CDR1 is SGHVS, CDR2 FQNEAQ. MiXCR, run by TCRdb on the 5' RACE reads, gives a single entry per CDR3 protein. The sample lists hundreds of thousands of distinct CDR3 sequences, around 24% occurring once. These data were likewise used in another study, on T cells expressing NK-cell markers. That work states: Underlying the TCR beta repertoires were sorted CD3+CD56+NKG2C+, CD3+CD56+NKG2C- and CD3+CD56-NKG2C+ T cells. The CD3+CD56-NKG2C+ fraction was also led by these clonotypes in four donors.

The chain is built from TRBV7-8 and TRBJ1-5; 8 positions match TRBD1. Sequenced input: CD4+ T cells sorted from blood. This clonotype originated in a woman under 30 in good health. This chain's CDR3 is CASRLGQGGQPQHF. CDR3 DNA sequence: TGTGCCAGCAGGCTTGGACAGGGCGGACAGCCCCAGCATTTT.